This entry describes one T cell receptor beta chain. No antigen is known for it. No clone much larger than this one lies a single base away; base qualities are absent. The sample comes from a study of blood T cell repertoires in COVID-19 (dated by TCRdb to 2019 to 2021). Turning to the overall study: Samples covering the acute and convalescent phases of COVID-19 were provided by collaborators in the United States, Italy and Spain. The material from the prospective study consisted of cDNA or gDNA derived from T cells, B-cell-depleted T cells, or PBMCs. Deeply sampled blood TCRbeta repertoires from subjects exposed to, actively infected with, or recovered from COVID-19 were included in the dataset. A freely available public database, intended as a resource for researchers studying the immune response to SARS-CoV-2, is where the repertoires were released. Samples were obtained from the ongoing ImmuneRACE study (first 160 participants) and from over 1,000 subjects provided by 6 global collaborators. Sample metadata almost always included a de-identified subject ID, COVID-19 status, age in years and sex. Where available, HLA class I and class II types were obtained from metadata supplied by the sample provider rather than from assay-based typing. The study at large found these results: The amount of clinical and demographic metadata varied by source and participant and was provided uncurated.

TCRbeta CDR3 regions were amplified from genomic DNA by means of the immunoSEQ Assay, a bias-controlled multiplex PCR. In the authors' own workflow: Nucleated cell counts per sample were estimated from amplification of reference gene primers within the assay. To quantify the absolute abundance of each unique TCRbeta CDR3 rearrangement, sequence reads were collapsed and filtered. For each sample, productive Simpson clonality was calculated as the square root of Simpson's diversity index over productive rearrangements. Not all clones reach the TCRdb copy of this immuneACCESS table, which keeps in-frame sequences only. Checked studies attribute under half of the gap to unresolved V genes and leave the rest unexplained. That table is the source of V, J and clone size, and D and trimming were worked out from the DNA. The sample table lists hundreds of thousands of clones, approximately 91% of them with a count of one. The ten largest make up 1% of the sample.

Participants in the prospective study were enrolled through a virtual design, were aged roughly 18 to 100 years, and lived in about 25 United States geographic areas. To assign participants to cohorts, the prospective study relied on clinical history that participants themselves reported in a screening survey and a study questionnaire. Recovered participants in ImmuneRACE Cohort 3 were defined as having two consecutive negative NP/OP PCR tests, clearance from a healthcare professional, or resolution of symptoms. In the prospective study, whole blood, serum and a nasopharyngeal or oropharyngeal swab were collected from each participant by mobile phlebotomists. Additional blood draws and questionnaires over a roughly two-month period could optionally be provided by prospective study participants. Before DNA extraction, prospective study blood samples were shipped either frozen or at room temperature.

Looking up the germline V gene yields CDR1 SGHTA and CDR2 FQGNSA. Clipping removes 1 base from V and 9 bases from J, with 9 as the unmatched junction base count. The CDR3 has 16 amino acids, counting the end cysteine and phenylalanine. Here the CDR3 DNA is all that survives: 48 bases in frame from base 1. This receptor was taken from a woman aged 30 to 39 who had recovered from COVID-19. Sequencing was done on a sample of PBMCs or T cells enriched from blood (not recorded which). The V gene is TRBV7-2 and the J gene is TRBJ2-1; 10 bases in the junction line up with TRBD2. The CDR3 here reads CASSLVEAGGASEQFF. The DNA is as follows: TGTGCCAGCAGCTTAGTTGAAGCGGGAGGGGCCAGTGAGCAGTTCTTC.